The source of this TCR beta chain is a study of T cell clones after liver transplantation. Study-wide background: TCRbeta sequencing after a pre-transplant mixed lymphocyte reaction identified graft-donor-reactive clones, later tracked in post-transplant blood. Blood was drawn pre-transplant, before withdrawal, and after full or failed withdrawal.

Unstimulated PBMCs were sorted into CD3+CD4+ and CD3+CD8+ populations. Repertoires were generated with immunoSEQ multiplex PCR, while TCRdb's copy carries only in-frame clones and drops some. This repertoire shows roughly 100,000 clones, under 90% found once; its top ten account for about 2.8%. The V gene end was trimmed by 11 bases and the J gene end by 6 bases; junction bases not matched to a gene: 14. CDR1 and CDR2 from the germline V gene are KGHSH and LQKENI. This CDR3 comprises 15 residues. Specimen: CD4+ T cells from blood, collected approximately 50 months after liver transplant. The V and J genes are TRBV18 and TRBJ2-1, with 9 bases lining up with TRBD2. This sequence was found in a human patient who received a liver transplant. The graft donor may be the source of some T cells. The CDR3 region is CASPLSLAGFNEQFF. The CDR3 DNA reads TGTGCCTCACCACTCTCGCTAGCGGGGTTCAATGAGCAGTTCTTC.